This T cell receptor beta chain derives from a study of blood T cells in healthy people across ages. This clonotype has a handful of counts. This likely comes from a read error, as the CDR3 has no conserved phenylalanine or tryptophan at its end. Primers used in a second PCR of roughly 6 to 11 cycles were a sample-barcoded 5' primer and a J-beta primer mix. TCRdb used MiXCR to reprocess the 5' RACE reads, holding one entry per CDR3 protein. The repertoire has almost 300,000 distinct CDR3 sequences, roughly 26% of them found once; the top ten carry about 30%. V lost 5 bases, J lost 5 bases, and 4 bases stayed unmatched. CDR3 length equals 14 residues. CDR1 ENHRY and CDR2 SYGVKD come from the germline V gene.

This clonotype was sampled from a woman aged 70 to 79 in good health. The gene calls are TRBV10-3 and TRBJ1-4, with TRBD1 identical over 8 bases. Sequencing used blood. CDR3 in amino acids: CAISPGQGNEKLFS. The CDR3 DNA reads as TGTGCCATCAGTCCCGGACAGGGAAATGAAAAACTGTTTTCT.